These T cell receptor beta chains were read from a single sample in a study of shared clonotypes between healthy human individuals. The assay was immunoSEQ multiplex PCR, and TCRdb's table has in-frame clones only and misses some. The sample has over a million clones, approximately 98% seen once. Sequencing was carried out using naive CD4+ T cells sorted from blood. These receptors came from a young man in good health. The CDR3 runs from the conserved cysteine through the conserved F or W. A clone size is listed for some rows: how often the clone was seen (once, few, many), or a class if it is expanded.

CASSYEENTEAFF	-	13	TRBV6-5	TRBJ1-1
CASSLQGAGQPQHF	once	14	TRBV27	TRBJ1-5
CASSEPDGLAQETQYF	-	16	TRBV10-1	TRBJ2-5
CASSPLPDPNGYTF	-	14	TRBV18	TRBJ1-2
CASSSGLAGNEQYF	-	14	TRBV5-4	TRBJ2-7
CASSAWTGGTEAFF	-	14	TRBV5-1	TRBJ1-1
CASSLTRLPLLVEQYF	-	16	TRBV14	TRBJ2-7
CASSLLRPQVATNEKLFF	-	18	TRBV27	TRBJ1-4
CASSPSRGTNYGYTF	-	15	TRBV18	TRBJ1-2
CASSAGLDLYRDEQFF	-	16	TRBV19	TRBJ2-1
CASSPGQGQPQHF	few	13	TRBV5-1	TRBJ1-5
CASSSWTGATYNEQFF	-	16	TRBV7-2	TRBJ2-1
CASSPSSLRVNEQFF	-	15	TRBV4-1	TRBJ2-1